A single sample gave rise to the 2 T cell receptor beta chains below, sequenced in a study of human T cells and chemical hapten exposure. Library construction involved attaching unique molecular identifiers to individual cDNA molecules, which allowed quantitative, reproducible TCR counting. TCRdb analysed the reads with MiXCR anew, one entry per CDR3 protein. Altogether about 120,000 distinct CDR3 sequences are present, approximately 9% being singletons, with the ten largest covering approximately 1.5%. Whole blood that had not been fractionated was the source of extracted total RNA. The sample consisted of whole blood. Receptors originate from a human donor in good health. Some clones in this sample may be carry-over from other donors' samples.

This clonotype was detected ten times or more. The CDR3 sequence is CASSWFTTEAFF. The CDR3 nucleotides read TGTGCCAGCAGCTGGTTCACGACTGAAGCTTTCTTT. This chain uses TRBV7-9 with TRBJ1-1; the D is unclear. Trimming removed 4 bases at V and 5 bases at J, with 8 bases between. In germline, CDR1 is SEHNR, CDR2 FQNEAQ (reference sequence). The CDR3 runs 12 residues. The whole variable domain, remainder taken from reference TRBV7-9 and TRBJ1-1, is DTGVSQNPRHKITKRGQNVTFRCDPISEHNRLYWYRQTLGQGPEFLTYFQNEAQLEKSRLLSDRFSAERPKGSFSTLEIQRTEQGDSAMYLCASSWFTTEAFFGQGTRLTVV.

This chain uses TRBV12-5 with TRBJ2-2, with 7 bases lining up with TRBD2. Trimming removed 3 bases from V and 6 bases from J; junction bases left unmatched: 10. Germline V lookup: CDR1 LGHNT, CDR2 FRNRAP. The CDR3 spans 16 residues. CDR3 sequence: CASGFLTGLMAGELFF. The CDR3 region has the DNA TGTGCTAGTGGTTTCCTTACGGGACTAATGGCCGGGGAGCTGTTTTTT.